The rows below give T cell receptor beta chains drawn from one sample of a study of lymphopenia after photon versus proton radiotherapy. Data came from immunoSEQ multiplex PCR; TCRdb stores just in-frame clones and leaves some out. The repertoire includes more than 50,000 clones, around four fifths of them detected once, and over 25% sits in the top ten. The starting material was peripheral blood, obtained from a patient treated with photon-based radiotherapy. The receptor source for this set is a man aged 45-65 years with gastric cancer. The CDR3 runs from the conserved cysteine through the conserved F or W. D genes are given only for firm matches. Clone size is stated in some rows and not others, as once, few, many or a class when expanded.

abundance,d_gene,v_gene,j_gene,CDR3nt,CDR3aa
once,-,TRBV11-2,TRBJ2-6,TGTGCCAGCAGCTTAAACTCCATCCCGGCTTTC,CASSLNSIPAF
-,TRBD2,TRBV2,TRBJ2-3,TGTGCCAGCAGACCTAGGACTAGTCCAGATACGCAGTATTTT,CASRPRTSPDTQYF
-,TRBD2,TRBV27,TRBJ2-7,TGTGCCAGCAGTCCAAGACTAGCCCCAGGGTCCGAGCAGTACTTC,CASSPRLAPGSEQYF
-,-,TRBV9,TRBJ2-2,TGTGCCAGCAGCGTAGGGAACAGGGTGAACACCGGGGAGCTGTTTTTT,CASSVGNRVNTGELFF
once,-,TRBV11-2,TRBJ1-1,TGTGCCAGCAGCTCTCAGGAGAACACTGAAGCTTTCTTT,CASSSQENTEAFF
-,-,TRBV2,TRBJ2-1,TGTGCCAGCGGTGGGAGGCCGGGGGATGAGCAGTTCTTC,CASGGRPGDEQFF
-,TRBD2,TRBV28,TRBJ2-2,TGTGCCAGCAGTCCCGGACTAGCGGCCCGACGAACAAACACCGGGGAGCTGTTTTTT,CASSPGLAARRTNTGELFF
-,-,TRBV5-1,TRBJ1-5,TGCGCCAGCAGCCCGTCCGATCCCCCCCAGCATTTT,CASSPSDPPQHF
few,TRBD2,TRBV7-9,TRBJ2-3,TGTGCCAGCAGCCCGCCGGGGGGAGATACGCAGTATTTT,CASSPPGGDTQYF
-,TRBD1,TRBV28,TRBJ1-2,TGTGCCAGCAGGGGACAGGGCGAAGGTTATGGCTACACCTTC,CASRGQGEGYGYTF
-,TRBD2,TRBV19,TRBJ2-1,TGTGCCAGTAGCCTCATACTAGCGGGCACTCTGGCCGATGAGCAGTTCTTC,CASSLILAGTLADEQFF
-,-,TRBV7-9,TRBJ2-5,TGTGCCAGCAGCTCCTCTCGGGGGGAGACCCAGTACTTC,CASSSSRGETQYF
-,TRBD1,TRBV7-2,TRBJ1-1,TGTGCCAGCAGCTTAGGGACAGGGAGGAACACTGAAGCTTTCTTT,CASSLGTGRNTEAFF
-,-,TRBV9,TRBJ2-1,TGTGCCAGCAGCCCAGACCCGGGAAGTGCCTACAATGAGCAGTTCTTC,CASSPDPGSAYNEQFF
-,TRBD2,TRBV10-3,TRBJ2-7,TGTGCCATCAGTGGGGGACTAGCGGGAGGAACCCCCTACGAGCAGTACTTC,CAISGGLAGGTPYEQYF
-,-,TRBV19,TRBJ1-1,TGTGCCAGTAGTCCAGGACCGTATACAGTTACTGAAGCTTTCTTT,CASSPGPYTVTEAFF
-,-,TRBV6-5,TRBJ2-6,TGTGCCAGCAGTTACTCAGGCTTCTCTGGGGCCAACGTCCTGACTTTC,CASSYSGFSGANVLTF
-,TRBD2,TRBV6-5,TRBJ2-1,TGTGCCAGCAGTTACGGGGGACTAGCGGCGGATGAGCAGTTCTTC,CASSYGGLAADEQFF
-,TRBD1,TRBV27,TRBJ1-5,TGTGCCAGCAGTTCACAGGGGAGGGATCAGCCCCAGCATTTT,CASSSQGRDQPQHF
once,-,TRBV29-1,TRBJ2-4,TGCAGCGTTGAAGGGGCGCAGGGAAAAGCCAAAAACATTCAGTACTTC,CSVEGAQGKAKNIQYF
-,TRBD1,TRBV6-6,TRBJ1-2,TGTGCCAGCAGACGTGGACAGGGGGATGGCTACACCTTC,CASRRGQGDGYTF
-,TRBD2,TRBV5-1,TRBJ2-3,TGCGCCAGCAGCCCCCGGGGGGGAGGATCTGATACGCAGTATTTT,CASSPRGGGSDTQYF
-,-,TRBV4-3,TRBJ1-4,TGCGCCAGCAGCCAAGATTTGGTGGGAGGGGGGGCAAAACTGTTTTTT,CASSQDLVGGGAKLFF
once,-,TRBV5-8,TRBJ2-1,TGTGCCAGCAGCTTGGCCGGCAGATCCTACAATGAGCAGTTCTTC,CASSLAGRSYNEQFF
-,TRBD2,TRBV9,TRBJ2-3,TGTGCCAGCAGCTCCCGGACTAGCGGGGGCACAGATACGCAGTATTTT,CASSSRTSGGTDTQYF
-,TRBD2,TRBV5-1,TRBJ2-1,TGCGCCAGCAGCTTGGGCGGGAGTGTACCCAATGAGCAGTTCTTC,CASSLGGSVPNEQFF
once,TRBD2,TRBV11-2,TRBJ2-7,TGTGCCAGCAGCTTAGAACCCGGGACTATACGCTCCTACGAGCAGTACTTC,CASSLEPGTIRSYEQYF
-,-,TRBV18,TRBJ1-2,TGTGCCAGCTCACTATCACAGGGCGATGGCTACACCTTC,CASSLSQGDGYTF
-,-,TRBV28,TRBJ1-5,TGTGCCAGCAGTTTATGGGCAGGGTATCAGCCCCAGCATTTT,CASSLWAGYQPQHF
-,-,TRBV19,TRBJ1-5,TGTGCCAGCACGCAGGGGACCAATCAGCCCCAGCATTTT,CASTQGTNQPQHF
-,-,TRBV5-1,TRBJ1-5,TGCGCCAGCAGCTTGATGGGCAATCAGCCCCAGCATTTT,CASSLMGNQPQHF
-,TRBD1,TRBV5-1,TRBJ2-1,TGCGCCAGCAGCACCCAGGGACAGGGCCCGGACAATGAGCAGTTCTTC,CASSTQGQGPDNEQFF
-,-,TRBV6-5,TRBJ2-1,TGTGCCAGCAGTTCCCCAGAGGTTGGGGCGTACAATGAGCAGTTCTTC,CASSSPEVGAYNEQFF
-,TRBD2,TRBV4-1,TRBJ2-3,TGCGCCAGCAGCCAAGTTGGGCGGGAGGACGCAGATACGCAGTATTTT,CASSQVGREDADTQYF
-,TRBD1,TRBV6-4,TRBJ2-1,TGTGCCAGCAGTCCTCGGGGACAGGGGGCGAATGAGCAGTTCTTC,CASSPRGQGANEQFF
-,TRBD2,TRBV7-9,TRBJ2-2,TGTGCCAGCAGCCAGAGGACTAGCGGGAACACCGGGGAGCTGTTTTTT,CASSQRTSGNTGELFF